The present entry profiles one T cell receptor beta chain with its context. This specimen comes from a study of blood T cell repertoires in COVID-19. Sequencing used immunoSEQ multiplex PCR; TCRdb keeps in-frame clones, though not all of them. The table has tens of thousands of clones, more than 80% seen once. CDR3 length equals 13 residues. Per the germline V gene, CDR1 is SNHLY and CDR2 is FYNNEI. V was cut by 5 bases and J by 7 bases, with 11 bases left in between. The source of this sequence is a man older than 75 with COVID-19, enrolled during active disease. The chain combines TRBV2 with TRBJ1-4, with a weak D call TRBD1 (6 bases). Material for sequencing was peripheral blood. The CDR3 sequence: CASSRQGSEKLFF. The CDR3 DNA sequence: TGTGCCAGCAGTAGGCAGGGGAGTGAAAAACTGTTTTTT.